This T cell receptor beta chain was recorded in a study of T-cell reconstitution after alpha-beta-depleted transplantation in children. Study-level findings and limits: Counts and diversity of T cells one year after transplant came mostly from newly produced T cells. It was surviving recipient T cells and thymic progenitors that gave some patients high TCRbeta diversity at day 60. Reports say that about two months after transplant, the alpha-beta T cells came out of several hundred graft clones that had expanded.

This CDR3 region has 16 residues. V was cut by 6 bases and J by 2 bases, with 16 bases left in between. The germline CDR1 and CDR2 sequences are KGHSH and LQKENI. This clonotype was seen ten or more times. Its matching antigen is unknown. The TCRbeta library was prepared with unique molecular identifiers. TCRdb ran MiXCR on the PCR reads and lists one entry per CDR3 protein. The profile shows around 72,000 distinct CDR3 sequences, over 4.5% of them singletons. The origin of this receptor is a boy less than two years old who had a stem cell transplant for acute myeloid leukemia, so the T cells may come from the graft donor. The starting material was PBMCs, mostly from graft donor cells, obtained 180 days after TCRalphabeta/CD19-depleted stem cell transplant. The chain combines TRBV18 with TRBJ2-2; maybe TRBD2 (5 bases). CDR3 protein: CASSSRTHHNTGELFF. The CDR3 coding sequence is TGTGCCAGCTCTTCCCGGACTCACCATAACACCGGGGAGCTGTTTTTT.